Listed below are T cell receptor beta chains from one sample, sequenced in a study of OX40 agonist ivuxolimab in advanced cancers. Repertoires were generated with immunoSEQ multiplex PCR, while TCRdb's copy carries only in-frame clones and drops some. The sample holds some 44,000 clones, 75% to 90% seen once. Source: CD4+ or CD8+ T cells sorted from blood, taken in a trial of the OX40 agonist ivuxolimab. These receptors were taken from an adult with an advanced solid tumor such as melanoma, head and neck, liver or kidney cancer. The CDR3 runs from the conserved cysteine through the conserved F or W. The order of the fields is clone size, D gene, V gene, J gene, CDR3 protein, CDR3 DNA. The D gene is left open where the match is weak. Clone size appears in some rows only: once, few, many, or a class for an expanded clone.

.	.	TRBV14	TRBJ2-2	CASSQDRGTGLTGELFF	TGTGCCAGCAGCCAAGATCGAGGTACAGGGCTGACCGGGGAGCTGTTTTTT
.	.	TRBV27	TRBJ1-1	CASSFKGNTEAFF	TGTGCCAGCAGTTTTAAAGGGAACACTGAAGCTTTCTTT
.	TRBD1	TRBV5-1	TRBJ1-6	CASSLGGVGSPLHF	TGCGCCAGCAGCCTAGGGGGCGTAGGATCACCCCTCCACTTT
.	.	TRBV27	TRBJ2-7	CASSFPTPKPEQYF	TGTGCCAGCAGTTTTCCGACTCCAAAACCCGAGCAGTACTTC
.	TRBD1	TRBV7-8	TRBJ2-7	CASSHGTGTYGQYF	TGTGCCAGCAGCCACGGGACAGGGACCTACGGGCAGTACTTC
.	.	TRBV2	TRBJ2-3	CASSDRRDGDTQYF	TGTGCCAGCAGTGATCGAAGGGACGGGGATACGCAGTATTTT
.	TRBD2	TRBV5-1	TRBJ2-3	CASSRGGLAERTDTQYF	TGCGCCAGCAGCAGGGGGGGACTAGCAGAACGCACAGATACGCAGTATTTT
.	TRBD1	TRBV28	TRBJ1-3	CASSQGARGNTIYF	TGTGCCAGCAGTCAGGGGGCGAGGGGAAACACCATATATTTT
.	TRBD2	TRBV6-6	TRBJ2-2	CASAGVSTGELFF	TGTGCCAGCGCGGGAGTGAGCACCGGGGAGCTGTTTTTT
.	.	TRBV7-9	TRBJ1-2	CASSPGGGYGYTF	TGTGCCAGCAGCCCCGGGGGTGGCTATGGCTACACCTTC
few	.	TRBV10-3	TRBJ2-7	CAISNTYEQYF	TGTGCCATCAGTAACACCTACGAGCAGTACTTC
.	.	TRBV27	TRBJ2-1	CASTSPLSSYNEQFF	TGTGCCAGCACCAGCCCCCTCAGCTCCTACAATGAGCAGTTCTTC
.	.	TRBV5-4	TRBJ1-2	CASRKRGNYGYTF	TGTGCCAGCAGGAAGAGAGGGAACTATGGCTACACCTTC
.	.	TRBV28	TRBJ2-3	CASSFTDTQYF	TGTGCCAGCAGTTTCACAGATACGCAGTATTTT
.	TRBD1	TRBV28	TRBJ1-2	CASSSRDRGLLNYGYTF	TGTGCCAGCAGTTCCCGGGACAGGGGCCTCCTTAACTATGGCTACACCTTC
.	TRBD2	TRBV7-2	TRBJ2-3	CASSLGAGGWDTQYF	TGTGCCAGCAGCTTAGGAGCGGGAGGATGGGATACGCAGTATTTT
.	.	TRBV28	TRBJ1-5	CASSRVGVGQPQHF	TGTGCCAGCAGCAGAGTAGGGGTCGGACAGCCCCAGCATTTT
.	TRBD1	TRBV10-3	TRBJ2-5	CAISSGTGGETQYF	TGTGCCATCAGTTCCGGGACAGGGGGCGAGACCCAGTACTTC
.	.	TRBV27	TRBJ2-7	CASKAFRDFEDEQYF	TGTGCCAGCAAGGCCTTCCGGGACTTTGAGGACGAGCAGTACTTC
.	TRBD2	TRBV7-7	TRBJ2-3	CASSSSGRADTQYF	TGTGCCAGCAGCTCGAGCGGGAGGGCGGATACGCAGTATTTT
.	TRBD1	TRBV28	TRBJ1-2	CASRTSDRVGYTF	TGTGCCAGCAGGACGTCAGACAGGGTTGGCTACACCTTC
.	TRBD2	TRBV5-6	TRBJ2-7	CASSLPRLAGLTYEQYF	TGTGCCAGCAGCTTGCCGAGACTAGCGGGACTCACCTACGAGCAGTACTTC
.	TRBD2	TRBV6-5	TRBJ2-7	CASMRLANHEQYF	TGTGCCAGCATGAGACTAGCAAACCACGAGCAGTACTTC
few	TRBD2	TRBV5-1	TRBJ2-7	CASSSPPWTSGRDHLSYEQYF	TGCGCCAGCAGCTCACCACCCTGGACTAGCGGGCGAGATCACCTTTCCTACGAGCAGTACTTC
.	.	TRBV15	TRBJ2-1	CATSIHSGQQFF	TGTGCCACCAGCATTCACTCAGGTCAGCAGTTCTTC
.	TRBD2	TRBV4-2	TRBJ2-1	CASSQGAGGPINEQFF	TGTGCCAGCAGCCAAGGAGCGGGAGGGCCCATCAATGAGCAGTTCTTC
.	.	TRBV10-3	TRBJ1-1	CAIRPETTTTEAFF	TGTGCCATCAGGCCTGAGACGACAACGACTGAAGCTTTCTTT
.	TRBD2	TRBV5-1	TRBJ2-7	CASRPAGGRPSYEQYF	TGCGCCAGCAGGCCTGCGGGGGGTCGCCCCTCCTACGAGCAGTACTTC
.	.	TRBV18	TRBJ2-5	CASSPAGVATQYF	TGTGCCAGCTCACCAGCAGGGGTGGCGACCCAGTACTTC
few	.	TRBV7-3	TRBJ1-1	CASSPAATNTEAFF	TGTGCCAGCAGCCCCGCAGCCACGAACACTGAAGCTTTCTTT
.	.	TRBV7-8	TRBJ2-2	CASSRNQDTGELFF	TGTGCCAGCAGCCGGAACCAAGACACCGGGGAGCTGTTTTTT
.	.	TRBV7-6	TRBJ2-2	CASTFRVTNTGELFF	TGTGCCAGCACCTTCCGAGTAACAAACACCGGGGAGCTGTTTTTT
once	TRBD2	TRBV18	TRBJ2-3	CASSPSRLAASTDTQYF	TGTGCCAGCTCACCTTCCAGACTAGCGGCTAGCACAGATACGCAGTATTTT
once	.	TRBV5-1	TRBJ1-1	CASSSTTGMNTEAFF	TGCGCCAGCAGCTCGACGACAGGTATGAACACTGAAGCTTTCTTT
medium-sized	.	TRBV7-9	TRBJ1-1	CASSWEGVGTEAFF	TGTGCCAGCTCTTGGGAGGGGGTAGGCACTGAAGCTTTCTTT
once	TRBD1	TRBV28	TRBJ1-3	CASGLQGDRGNTIYF	TGTGCCAGCGGTCTACAGGGGGACCGTGGAAACACCATATATTTT
.	.	TRBV27	TRBJ1-2	CASSWGPNYGYTF	TGTGCCAGCAGTTGGGGACCTAACTATGGCTACACCTTC
.	TRBD1	TRBV2	TRBJ2-7	CASRDRGYEQYF	TGTGCCAGCAGGGACAGGGGCTACGAGCAGTACTTC
.	.	TRBV5-5	TRBJ1-5	CASSLDPGNQPQHF	TGTGCCAGCAGCTTGGATCCGGGGAATCAGCCCCAGCATTTT
.	.	TRBV18	TRBJ2-2	CASSPKGNTGELFF	TGTGCCAGCTCACCAAAGGGGAACACCGGGGAGCTGTTTTTT
once	.	TRBV5-1	TRBJ1-1	CASSLTAGATEAFF	TGCGCCAGCAGCTTGACCGCAGGGGCCACTGAAGCTTTCTTT
.	TRBD2	TRBV12-5	TRBJ2-1	CASGLVRASGRAAGNEQFF	TGTGCTAGTGGTTTGGTAAGGGCTAGCGGGAGGGCCGCAGGCAATGAGCAGTTCTTC
.	.	TRBV28	TRBJ1-5	CASRGGPVRSQPQHF	TGTGCCAGCAGGGGGGGGCCAGTCCGAAGTCAGCCCCAGCATTTT
.	TRBD1	TRBV19	TRBJ1-1	CASTQGIGQNTEAFF	TGTGCCAGTACACAGGGGATCGGGCAAAACACTGAAGCTTTCTTT
.	TRBD2	TRBV28	TRBJ2-3	CASSFLAGSTDTQYF	TGTGCCAGCAGTTTTCTAGCGGGGAGCACAGATACGCAGTATTTT
.	.	TRBV1	TRBJ2-1	CTSSQAPGTRANEQFF	TGCACCAGCAGCCAAGCACCCGGGACTAGGGCCAATGAGCAGTTCTTC
.	.	TRBV2	TRBJ2-7	CASRNRYEQYF	TGTGCCAGCAGGAACCGCTACGAGCAGTACTTC
.	TRBD2	TRBV2	TRBJ2-1	CASSEGTSGNNEQFF	TGTGCCAGCAGTGAGGGGACTAGCGGGAACAATGAGCAGTTCTTC
.	.	TRBV6-1	TRBJ2-5	CASSGDPRPQYF	TGTGCCAGCAGTGGAGACCCGAGGCCCCAGTACTTC
.	TRBD1	TRBV5-5	TRBJ2-1	CASSPRTGSWNEQFF	TGTGCCAGCAGCCCGCGGACAGGTTCGTGGAATGAGCAGTTCTTC
once	.	TRBV7-6	TRBJ2-3	CASSLNRPDTQYF	TGTGCCAGCAGCTTAAACAGGCCAGATACGCAGTATTTT
.	TRBD2	TRBV7-2	TRBJ2-5	CASSFSQLAVKMGTQYF	TGTGCCAGCAGCTTCTCCCAACTAGCGGTTAAAATGGGGACCCAGTACTTC
.	TRBD2	TRBV2	TRBJ2-7	CASTPRAGGSYEQYF	TGTGCCAGCACCCCCCGAGCGGGAGGCTCCTACGAGCAGTACTTC